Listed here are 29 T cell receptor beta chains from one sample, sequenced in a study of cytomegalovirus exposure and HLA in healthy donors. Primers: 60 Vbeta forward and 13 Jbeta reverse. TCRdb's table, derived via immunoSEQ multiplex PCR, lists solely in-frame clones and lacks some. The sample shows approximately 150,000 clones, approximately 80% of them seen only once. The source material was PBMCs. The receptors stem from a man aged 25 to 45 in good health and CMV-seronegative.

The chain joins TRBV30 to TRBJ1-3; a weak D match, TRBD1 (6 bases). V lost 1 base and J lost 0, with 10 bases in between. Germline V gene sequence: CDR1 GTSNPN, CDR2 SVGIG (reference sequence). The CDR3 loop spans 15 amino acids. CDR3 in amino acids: CAWSGDRSSGNTIYF. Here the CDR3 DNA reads TGTGCCTGGAGTGGTGACAGGAGCTCTGGAAACACCATATATTTT.

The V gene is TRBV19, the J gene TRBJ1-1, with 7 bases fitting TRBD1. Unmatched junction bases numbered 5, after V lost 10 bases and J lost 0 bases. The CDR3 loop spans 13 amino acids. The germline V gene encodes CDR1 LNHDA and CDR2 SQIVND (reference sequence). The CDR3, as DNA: TGTGCCATCAAAACAGGGGTGAACACTGAAGCTTTCTTT. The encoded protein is CAIKTGVNTEAFF.

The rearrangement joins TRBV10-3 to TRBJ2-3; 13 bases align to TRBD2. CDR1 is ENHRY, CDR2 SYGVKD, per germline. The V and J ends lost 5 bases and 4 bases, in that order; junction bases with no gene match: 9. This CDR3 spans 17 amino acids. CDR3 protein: CAISPGTSGAGADTQYF. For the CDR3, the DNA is TGTGCCATCAGTCCCGGGACTAGCGGGGCCGGGGCAGATACGCAGTATTTT.

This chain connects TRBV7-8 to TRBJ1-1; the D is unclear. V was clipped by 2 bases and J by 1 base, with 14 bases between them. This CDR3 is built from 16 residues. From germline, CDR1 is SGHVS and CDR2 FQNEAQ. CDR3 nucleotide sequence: TGTGCCAGCAGCTTATTGCGGAACACTAAGAACACTGAAGCTTTCTTT. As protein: CASSLLRNTKNTEAFF.

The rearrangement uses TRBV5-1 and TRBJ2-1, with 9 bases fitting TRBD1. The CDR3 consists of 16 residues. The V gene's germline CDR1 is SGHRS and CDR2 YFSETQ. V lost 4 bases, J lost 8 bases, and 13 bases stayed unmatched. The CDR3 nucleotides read TGCGCCAGCAGCGTTGGACAGGGGAATATTGTGGATGAGCAGTTCTTC. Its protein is CASSVGQGNIVDEQFF.

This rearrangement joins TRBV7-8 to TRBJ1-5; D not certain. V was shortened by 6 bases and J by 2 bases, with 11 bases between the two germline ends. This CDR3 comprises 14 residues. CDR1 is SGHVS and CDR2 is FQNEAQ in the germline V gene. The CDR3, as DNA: TGTGCCAGCAGTAAAATAGAAGGCAATCAGCCCCAGCATTTT. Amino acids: CASSKIEGNQPQHF. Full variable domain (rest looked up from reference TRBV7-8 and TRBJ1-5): GAGVSQSPRYKVAKRGQDVALRCDPISGHVSLFWYQQALGQGPEFLTYFQNEAQLDKSGLPSDRFFAERPEGSVSTLKIQRTQQEDSAVYLCASSKIEGNQPQHFGDGTRLSIL.

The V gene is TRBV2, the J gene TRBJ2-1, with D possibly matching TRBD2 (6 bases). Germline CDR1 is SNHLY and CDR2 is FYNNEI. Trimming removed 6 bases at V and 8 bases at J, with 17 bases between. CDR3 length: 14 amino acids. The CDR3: CASRRGLSWDEQFF. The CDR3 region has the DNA TGTGCCAGCAGGCGGGGCCTCAGTTGGGATGAGCAGTTCTTC.

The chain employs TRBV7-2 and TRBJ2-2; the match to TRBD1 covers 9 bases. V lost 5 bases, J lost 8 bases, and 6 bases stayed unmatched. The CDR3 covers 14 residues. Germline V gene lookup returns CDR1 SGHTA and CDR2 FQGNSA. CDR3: CASSPWTGEGELFF. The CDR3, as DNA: TGTGCCAGCAGCCCGTGGACAGGGGAGGGGGAGCTGTTTTTT.

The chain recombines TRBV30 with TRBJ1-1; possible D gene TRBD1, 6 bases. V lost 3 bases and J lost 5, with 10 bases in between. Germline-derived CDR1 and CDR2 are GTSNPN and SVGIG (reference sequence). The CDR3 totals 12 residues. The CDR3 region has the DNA TGTGCCTGGAGCACAGGGATGACTGAAGCTTTCTTT. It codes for CAWSTGMTEAFF.

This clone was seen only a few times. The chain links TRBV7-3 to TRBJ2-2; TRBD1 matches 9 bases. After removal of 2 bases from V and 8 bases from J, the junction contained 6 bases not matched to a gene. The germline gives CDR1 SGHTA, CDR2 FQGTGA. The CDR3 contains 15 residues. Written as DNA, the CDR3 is TGTGCCAGCAGCTTATTAGGACAGGGGTTAGGGGAGCTGTTTTTT. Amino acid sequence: CASSLLGQGLGELFF.

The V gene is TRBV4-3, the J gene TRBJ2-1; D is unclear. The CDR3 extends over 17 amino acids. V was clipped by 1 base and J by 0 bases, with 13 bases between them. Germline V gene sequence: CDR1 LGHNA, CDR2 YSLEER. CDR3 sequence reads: CASSQALKVVSYNEQFF. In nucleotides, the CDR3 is TGCGCCAGCAGCCAAGCACTAAAAGTTGTCTCCTACAATGAGCAGTTCTTC.

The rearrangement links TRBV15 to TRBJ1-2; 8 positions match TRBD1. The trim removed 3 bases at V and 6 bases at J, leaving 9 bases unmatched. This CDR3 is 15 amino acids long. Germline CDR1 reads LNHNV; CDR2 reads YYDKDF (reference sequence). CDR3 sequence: CATSSTGSGGNGYTF. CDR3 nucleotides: TGTGCCACCAGCAGCACCGGTTCAGGGGGCAATGGCTACACCTTC.

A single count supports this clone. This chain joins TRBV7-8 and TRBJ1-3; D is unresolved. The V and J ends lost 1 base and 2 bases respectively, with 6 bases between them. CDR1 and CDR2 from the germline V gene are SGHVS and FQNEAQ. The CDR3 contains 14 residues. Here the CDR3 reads CASSLGSAGNTIYF. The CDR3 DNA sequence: TGTGCCAGCAGCTTAGGGTCGGCTGGAAACACCATATATTTT.

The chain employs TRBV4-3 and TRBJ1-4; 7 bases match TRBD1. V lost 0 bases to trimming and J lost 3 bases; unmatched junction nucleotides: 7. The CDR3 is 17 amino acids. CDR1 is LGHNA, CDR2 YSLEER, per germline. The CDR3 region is CASSQELTGVANEKLFF. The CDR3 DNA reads TGCGCCAGCAGCCAAGAACTAACAGGGGTGGCTAATGAAAAACTGTTTTTT.

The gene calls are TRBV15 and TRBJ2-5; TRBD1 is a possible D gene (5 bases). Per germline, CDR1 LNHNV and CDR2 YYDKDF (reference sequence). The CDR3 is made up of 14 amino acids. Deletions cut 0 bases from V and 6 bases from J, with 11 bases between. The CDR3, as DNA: TGTGCCACCAGCAGAGACAGGGTTGAAAAGACCCAGTACTTC. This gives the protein CATSRDRVEKTQYF. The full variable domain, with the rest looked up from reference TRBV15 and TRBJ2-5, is DAMVIQNPRYQVTQFGKPVTLSCSQTLNHNVMYWYQQKSSQAPKLLFHYYDKDFNNEADTPDNFQSRRPNTSFCFLDIRSPGLGDTAMYLCATSRDRVEKTQYFGPGTRLLVL.

DNA for the CDR3: TGTGCCAGTTTAGCGGGGGGCTCCTACGAGCAGTACTTC. Residues: CASLAGGSYEQYF. The chain uses TRBV25-1 and TRBJ2-7; 10 bases are a match to TRBD2. The germline CDR1 and CDR2 sequences are MGHDK and SYGVNS. The CDR3 spans 13 residues. Trimming at V came to 9 bases and at J to 0 bases, leaving 2 bases not matched to a gene.

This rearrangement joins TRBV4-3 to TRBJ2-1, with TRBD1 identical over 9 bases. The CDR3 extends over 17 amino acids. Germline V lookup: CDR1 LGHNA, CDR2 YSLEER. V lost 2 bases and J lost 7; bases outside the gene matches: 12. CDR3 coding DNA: TGCGCCAGCAGCCAATTCAATACCGGGACAGGGAAAAATGAGCAGTTCTTC. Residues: CASSQFNTGTGKNEQFF.

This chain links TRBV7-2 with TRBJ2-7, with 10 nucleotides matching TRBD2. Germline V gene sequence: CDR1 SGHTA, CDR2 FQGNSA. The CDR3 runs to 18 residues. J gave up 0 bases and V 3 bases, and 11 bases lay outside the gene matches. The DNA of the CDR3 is TGTGCCAGCAGCTTTTACCCGACTAGCGGGCCCAGCTCCTACGAGCAGTACTTC. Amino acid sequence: CASSFYPTSGPSSYEQYF.

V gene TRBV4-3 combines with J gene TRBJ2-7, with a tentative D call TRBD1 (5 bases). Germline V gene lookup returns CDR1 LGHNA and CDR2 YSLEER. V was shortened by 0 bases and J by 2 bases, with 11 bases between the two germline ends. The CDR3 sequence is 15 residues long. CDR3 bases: TGCGCCAGCAGCCAAGACAGTCACAGGCCCTACGAGCAGTACTTC. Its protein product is CASSQDSHRPYEQYF.

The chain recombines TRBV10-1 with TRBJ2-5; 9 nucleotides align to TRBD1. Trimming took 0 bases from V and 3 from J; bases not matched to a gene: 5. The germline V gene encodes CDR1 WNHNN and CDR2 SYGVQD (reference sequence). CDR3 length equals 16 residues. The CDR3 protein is CASSESRTGVEETQYF. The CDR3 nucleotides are TGCGCCAGCAGTGAGTCCAGGACAGGGGTTGAAGAGACCCAGTACTTC.

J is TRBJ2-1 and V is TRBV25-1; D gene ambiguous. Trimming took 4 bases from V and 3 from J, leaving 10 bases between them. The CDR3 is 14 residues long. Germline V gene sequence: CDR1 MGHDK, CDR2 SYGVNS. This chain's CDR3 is CASSVSFYYNEQFF. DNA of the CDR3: TGTGCCAGCAGTGTGAGTTTTTACTACAATGAGCAGTTCTTC.

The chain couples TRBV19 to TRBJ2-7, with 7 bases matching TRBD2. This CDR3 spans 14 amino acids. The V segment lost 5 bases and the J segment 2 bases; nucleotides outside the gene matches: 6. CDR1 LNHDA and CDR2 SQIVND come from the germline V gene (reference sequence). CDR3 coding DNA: TGTGCCAGTAGTGCCGGACTAGGTCCCTACGAGCAGTACTTC. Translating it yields CASSAGLGPYEQYF.

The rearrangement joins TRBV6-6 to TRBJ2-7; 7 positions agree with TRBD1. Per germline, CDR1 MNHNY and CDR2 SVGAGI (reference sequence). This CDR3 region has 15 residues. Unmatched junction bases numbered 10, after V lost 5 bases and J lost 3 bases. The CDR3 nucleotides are TGTGCCAGCAGTCGATCGGACAGGTTGGGCTACGAGCAGTACTTC. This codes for CASSRSDRLGYEQYF.

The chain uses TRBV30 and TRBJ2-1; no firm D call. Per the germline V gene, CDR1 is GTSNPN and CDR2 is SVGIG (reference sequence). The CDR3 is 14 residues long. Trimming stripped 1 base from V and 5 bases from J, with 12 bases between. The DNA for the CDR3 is TGTGCCTGGAGTGGCAGTCCGGCGGACAATGAGCAGTTCTTC. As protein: CAWSGSPADNEQFF.

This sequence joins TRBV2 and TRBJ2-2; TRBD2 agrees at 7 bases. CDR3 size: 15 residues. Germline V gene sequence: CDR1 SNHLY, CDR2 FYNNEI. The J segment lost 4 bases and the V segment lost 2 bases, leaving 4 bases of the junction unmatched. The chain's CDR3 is CASSERGEGTGELFF. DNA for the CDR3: TGTGCCAGCAGTGAACGTGGGGAGGGCACCGGGGAGCTGTTTTTT.

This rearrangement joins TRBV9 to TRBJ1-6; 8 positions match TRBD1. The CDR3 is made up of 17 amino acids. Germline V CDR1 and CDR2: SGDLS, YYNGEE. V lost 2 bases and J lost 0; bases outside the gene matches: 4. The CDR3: CASSVEDRASYNSPLHF. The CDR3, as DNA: TGTGCCAGCAGCGTGGAGGACAGGGCCTCCTATAATTCACCCCTCCACTTT.

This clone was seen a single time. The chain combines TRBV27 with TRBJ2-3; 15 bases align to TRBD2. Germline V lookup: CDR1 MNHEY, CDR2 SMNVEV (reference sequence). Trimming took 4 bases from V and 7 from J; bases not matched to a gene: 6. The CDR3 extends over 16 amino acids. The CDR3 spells CASSWTSGRAGNTQYF. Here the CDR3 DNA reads TGTGCCAGCAGTTGGACTAGCGGGAGGGCCGGGAATACGCAGTATTTT.

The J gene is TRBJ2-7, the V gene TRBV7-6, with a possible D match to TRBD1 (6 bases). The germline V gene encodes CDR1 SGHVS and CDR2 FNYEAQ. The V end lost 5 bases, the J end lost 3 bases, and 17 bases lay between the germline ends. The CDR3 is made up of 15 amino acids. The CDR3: CASSPGQSALYEQYF. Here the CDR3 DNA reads TGTGCCAGCAGCCCCGGACAGTCCGCCCTCTACGAGCAGTACTTC.

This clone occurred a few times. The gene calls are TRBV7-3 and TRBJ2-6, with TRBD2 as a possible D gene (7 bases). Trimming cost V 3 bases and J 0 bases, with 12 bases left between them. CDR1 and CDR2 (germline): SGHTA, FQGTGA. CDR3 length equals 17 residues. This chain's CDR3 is CASSLGGGSSGANVLTF. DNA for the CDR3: TGTGCCAGCAGCTTGGGGGGGGGCAGCTCTGGGGCCAACGTCCTGACTTTC.